The 26 T cell receptor beta chains below come from one sample, sequenced in a study of beta chain features in type 1 diabetes. All of the isolated RNA was reverse transcribed, so expressed TCRB transcripts were sequenced. TCRdb keeps only in-frame clones here, not all; method: immunoSEQ multiplex PCR. The sample shows more than 100,000 clones, about a sixth of them seen only once. These TCRs are of unknown antigen specificity. Study results and caveats: A moderate, significant TCRB CDR3 shortening appeared in type 1 diabetes across four CD4+ subsets.

Sequenced: central memory CD4+ T cells from blood. Receptors originate from a man aged 30 to 45 with type 1 diabetes.

This clone came up many times. The rearrangement links TRBV2 to TRBJ1-1; unclear D gene. In germline, CDR1 is SNHLY, CDR2 FYNNEI. V lost 1 base, J lost 7 bases, and 7 bases lay in between. The CDR3 spans 12 residues. The CDR3 is CASSEEAVEAFF. In DNA, the CDR3 is TGTGCCAGCAGTGAAGAGGCCGTTGAAGCTTTCTTT.

This clone turned up a few times. The gene calls are TRBV7-3 and TRBJ2-7; 7 positions match TRBD2. V was clipped by 4 bases and J by 3 bases; unmatched bases: 9. Looked up from germline, CDR1 is SGHTA and CDR2 is FQGTGA. The CDR3 is made up of 15 amino acids. The CDR3: CASSSPGGGGYEQYF. The CDR3 nucleotides read TGTGCCAGCAGCTCCCCCGGCGGGGGAGGCTACGAGCAGTACTTC.

The rearrangement links TRBV7-9 to TRBJ2-1; TRBD1 matches at 9 bases. The CDR3 has 15 residues. Germline V gene lookup returns CDR1 SEHNR and CDR2 FQNEAQ (reference sequence). Germline trimming cut 4 bases from V and 10 bases from J; bases unmatched to any gene: 11. The CDR3 reads CASSYQTGQGWEQFF. CDR3 nucleotide sequence: TGTGCCAGCAGCTACCAGACGGGACAGGGATGGGAGCAGTTCTTC.

This clone was counted only a few times. The V gene is TRBV6-5, the J gene TRBJ1-2; D may be TRBD1 (6 bases). This CDR3 contains 12 residues. Germline values: CDR1 MNHEY, CDR2 SVGAGI. V was pared by 5 bases and J by 6 bases, with 10 bases between. CDR3 in DNA: TGTGCCAGCAGTACCCACAGGGATGGCTACACCTTC. Translated, it gives CASSTHRDGYTF.

This clone was recorded a few times. V and J are TRBV5-1 and TRBJ2-2; TRBD1 matches at 8 bases. CDR1 is SGHRS, CDR2 YFSETQ, per germline. This CDR3 spans 13 amino acids. Trimming cost V 7 bases and J 1 base; bases outside gene matches: 0. CDR3 sequence (DNA): TGCGCCAGCGGGACAGGGAACACCGGGGAGCTGTTTTTT. Amino acid sequence: CASGTGNTGELFF.

The chain combines TRBV27 with TRBJ1-1; D might be TRBD1 (5 bases). The V gene lost 5 bases and the J gene lost 0 bases, with 13 bases spanning the gap. The CDR3 covers 15 residues. Looked up from germline, CDR1 is MNHEY and CDR2 is SMNVEV (reference sequence). As DNA, the CDR3 is TGTGCCAGCAGTGAGACCCGACAGATGAACACTGAAGCTTTCTTT. Amino acids: CASSETRQMNTEAFF.

The chain uses TRBV2 and TRBJ1-5; D uncertain. Per germline, CDR1 SNHLY and CDR2 FYNNEI. This CDR3 comprises 13 residues. Trimming took 8 bases from V and 2 from J, leaving 10 bases between them. DNA of the CDR3: TGTGCCAGCGTAAACAGTGGCAATCAGCCCCAGCATTTT. Protein product: CASVNSGNQPQHF.

Many counts were recorded for this clone. V and J are TRBV7-9 and TRBJ2-5; D call uncertain. Germline assignment: CDR1 SEHNR and CDR2 FQNEAQ (reference sequence). The CDR3 extends over 14 amino acids. With 1 base removed from V and 3 bases from J, the gap between germline ends came to 9 bases. The CDR3 here is CASSLGSAKETQYF. The CDR3 DNA reads as TGTGCCAGCAGCTTAGGATCGGCCAAAGAGACCCAGTACTTC.

The chain uses TRBV6-5 and TRBJ1-6; D gene uncertain. This CDR3 spans 14 amino acids. Looked up from germline, CDR1 is MNHEY and CDR2 is SVGAGI. The ends were cut back, 2 bases at V and 10 bases at J, with 12 bases in the middle. CDR3 nucleotides: TGTGCCAGCAGTTACGGTGGCCTTAACTCACCCCTCCACTTT. This codes for CASSYGGLNSPLHF.

The rearrangement links TRBV5-1 to TRBJ2-1; D is unresolved. CDR3 length: 15 amino acids. Trimming left V 0 bases short and J 4 bases short, with 11 bases between. Germline assignment: CDR1 SGHRS and CDR2 YFSETQ. The CDR3 nucleotides read TGCGCCAGCAGCTTGGCTGGGGATGATTACAATGAGCAGTTCTTC. It codes for CASSLAGDDYNEQFF.

The genes are TRBV7-2 and TRBJ1-1, with D uncertain. V gave up 2 bases and J gave up 0 bases, with 7 bases separating them. Per germline, CDR1 SGHTA and CDR2 FQGNSA. The CDR3 contains 14 residues. The CDR3: CASSLPELNTEAFF. In DNA, the CDR3 is TGTGCCAGCAGCTTACCAGAGTTGAACACTGAAGCTTTCTTT.

In this sample, this clone turned up a few times. V is TRBV10-3 and J is TRBJ1-3; D is perhaps TRBD1 (5 bases). CDR1 ENHRY and CDR2 SYGVKD come from the germline V gene. CDR3 length: 15 residues. V lost 3 bases, J lost 0 bases, and 9 bases lay in between. The CDR3: CAISEQANSGNTIYF. The CDR3 DNA reads as TGTGCCATCAGTGAACAGGCCAACTCTGGAAACACCATATATTTT.

The V gene is TRBV18, the J gene TRBJ2-7; D ambiguous. The CDR3 sequence is 15 residues long. The V end was cut by 1 base, the J end by 0 bases, with 10 bases between. CDR1 is KGHSH, CDR2 LQKENI, per germline. The CDR3 region has the DNA TGTGCCAGCTCACCACGCTACAGCCTCTCCTACGAGCAGTACTTC. This codes for CASSPRYSLSYEQYF.

This clone was counted only a few times. The CDR3 DNA reads TGTGCCAGCAGTCCACGACAGGGGACCGCCTCTGGGGCCAACGTCCTGACTTTC. It is translated as CASSPRQGTASGANVLTF. The chain recombines TRBV25-1 with TRBJ2-6; 8 positions match TRBD1. Germline V gives CDR1 MGHDK, CDR2 SYGVNS. J lost 0 bases, V lost 5 bases, and 9 bases had no gene match. CDR3 size: 18 residues.

This chain uses TRBV7-2 with TRBJ2-1, with no clear D. The V end lost 1 base, the J end lost 9 bases, and 10 bases lay between the germline ends. CDR1 SGHTA and CDR2 FQGNSA come from the germline V gene. The CDR3 extends over 13 amino acids. This CDR3 is CASSLEEGREQFF. CDR3 nucleotides: TGTGCCAGCAGCTTAGAGGAAGGCCGTGAGCAGTTCTTC. The variable domain in full, completed from reference TRBV7-2 and TRBJ2-1, reads GAGVSQSPSNKVTEKGKDVELRCDPISGHTALYWYRQSLGQGLEFLIYFQGNSAPDKSGLPSDRFSAERTGGSVSTLTIQRTQQEDSAVYLCASSLEEGREQFFGPGTRLTVL.

This clone has only a few counts. This chain uses TRBV6-1 with TRBJ1-5; D is ambiguous. Trimming took 6 bases from V and 6 from J, leaving 12 bases between them. Germline CDR1 reads MNHNS; CDR2 reads SASEGT. The CDR3 contains 13 residues. The CDR3: CASRRVGVQPQHF. The CDR3, as DNA: TGTGCCAGCAGAAGGGTCGGCGTTCAGCCCCAGCATTTT.

This clone appeared once. The V gene is TRBV6-5, the J gene TRBJ1-2; D is ambiguous. V lost 0 bases and J lost 3, with 8 bases in between. There are 14 residues in the CDR3. Germline values: CDR1 MNHEY, CDR2 SVGAGI. CDR3 protein: CASSYSEQYYGYTF. As DNA, the CDR3 is TGTGCCAGCAGTTACTCGGAACAGTACTATGGCTACACCTTC.

This clone has more than one count but fewer than ten. CDR3 nucleotides: TGTGCCAGCAGTTCGGGACTCTACTACGAGCAGTACTTC. Translated, it gives CASSSGLYYEQYF. The chain carries TRBV7-2 and TRBJ2-7; perhaps TRBD2 as D (6 bases). In germline, CDR1 is SGHTA, CDR2 FQGNSA. The CDR3 is 13 residues long. Trimming left V 6 bases short and J 3 bases short, with 12 bases between.

Ten or more counts support this clone. The rearrangement uses TRBV4-3 and TRBJ2-3; no clear D. The CDR3 spans 14 residues. The germline V and J ends were trimmed by 2 bases and 2 bases, with 8 bases remaining between them. CDR1 LGHNA and CDR2 YSLEER come from the germline V gene. The CDR3 nucleotides read TGCGCCAGCAGCCAACAGGAACCCACAGATACGCAGTATTTT. This gives the protein CASSQQEPTDTQYF.

This clone has only a few counts. The chain recombines TRBV7-2 with TRBJ2-3, with 7 nucleotides matching TRBD2. The germline gives CDR1 SGHTA, CDR2 FQGNSA. The ends lost 3 bases at V and 0 bases at J; junction bases unmatched: 3. CDR3 length: 15 amino acids. The CDR3 coding sequence is TGTGCCAGCAGCTTGCGCGGGGGAAGCACAGATACGCAGTATTTT. Translation: CASSLRGGSTDTQYF.

The V gene is TRBV20-1, the J gene TRBJ2-1; D is ambiguous. The CDR3 covers 11 residues. The germline V gene has CDR1 DFQATT and CDR2 SNEGSKA (reference sequence). Trimming cost V 3 bases and J 0 bases, with 0 bases left between them. In nucleotides, the CDR3 is TGCAGTGCTAGCTCCTACAATGAGCAGTTCTTC. Protein sequence: CSASSYNEQFF.

This clone was observed a few times. Written as DNA, the CDR3 is TGTGCCAGCAGACCGGGACAGGGTAGAGGGAATGAGCAGTTCTTC. Amino acids: CASRPGQGRGNEQFF. This chain connects TRBV6-5 to TRBJ2-1, with 9 nucleotides matching TRBD1. The germline V gene encodes CDR1 MNHEY and CDR2 SVGAGI. This CDR3 region has 15 residues. V lost 6 bases and J lost 7; bases outside the gene matches: 10.

This chain connects TRBV5-6 to TRBJ1-1; TRBD1 matches 7 bases. The CDR3 runs to 14 residues. The V segment lost 6 bases and the J segment 4 bases; nucleotides outside the gene matches: 9. The germline CDR1 and CDR2 sequences are SGHDT and YYEEEE. The chain's CDR3 is CASTPTGSGTEAFF. The CDR3 DNA reads TGTGCCAGCACACCGACAGGGTCAGGCACTGAAGCTTTCTTT.

This rearrangement joins TRBV7-6 to TRBJ1-5; 7 bases fit TRBD1. The CDR3 extends over 14 amino acids. CDR1 and CDR2 from the germline V gene are SGHVS and FNYEAQ. Trimming cost V 5 bases and J 4 bases; bases outside gene matches: 5. The CDR3 reads CASSLSTGNQPQHF. The DNA for the CDR3 is TGTGCCAGCAGCCTATCGACAGGGAATCAGCCCCAGCATTTT.

There are a few counts of this clone. This chain links TRBV2 with TRBJ1-6; unclear D gene. The V gene's germline CDR1 is SNHLY and CDR2 FYNNEI. V was clipped by 10 bases and J by 0 bases, with 10 bases between them. CDR3 length: 14 residues. CDR3 coding DNA: TGTGCCACACATAAAAACTCCTATAATTCACCCCTCCACTTT. The encoded protein is CATHKNSYNSPLHF.

The chain uses TRBV4-2 and TRBJ1-2; unclear D gene. This CDR3 is 16 amino acids long. The V and J ends lost 0 bases and 0 bases respectively, with 11 bases between them. CDR1 and CDR2 (germline): LGHNA, YNFKEQ. The CDR3 DNA follows: TGTGCCAGCAGCCAAGATGTCCAGGACGCTAACTATGGCTACACCTTC. Encoded protein: CASSQDVQDANYGYTF.